This T cell receptor beta chain came from a study of T cells after yellow fever vaccination (dated by TCRdb to about 2019). A note on the overall study: The SMART-Seq v4 Ultra Low Input RNA kit was used to prepare libraries from fractions with low cell numbers. To follow T-cell clones before and after primary and booster YFV17D yellow fever vaccination, bulk TCR alpha and beta repertoires were sequenced over time. Two healthy male donors, one aged 18 to 30 and one aged 30 to 40 years, made up the cohort. Blood was drawn at multiple timepoints before and after primary and secondary immunization, with bulk PBMC replicates and cell subsets isolated.

TCR cDNA was made using 5'RACE template switching, a step that added a universal primer site and unique molecular identifiers. Priming of cDNA synthesis was performed from both the TCR alpha and TCR beta constant segments. Library amplification involved two PCR steps, and the second step added sample barcodes and sequencing adapters. Sequencing of libraries was done on Illumina HiSeq 2500 (2x100 bp) or NovaSeq (2x150 bp). The published analysis was carried out like this. MIGEC was used to demultiplex reads and collapse the reads into UMI consensus sequences, and MiXCR was used for V(D)J alignment. Clonotypes responding to the vaccine were identified with edgeR on replicate PBMC samples, with the criteria of FDR below 0.01 and a log2 fold change above 5 up to day 15. Bulk clonotypes were assigned CD4 or CD8 identity according to which sequenced CD4 or CD8 repertoire held them at higher abundance. TCRdb redid the processing of the public reads, applying fastp at Q25 and MiXCR, and retained in-frame beta chains. When rows share a CDR3 protein, they turn into one entry using the most common DNA and genes. TCRdb, not the authors, supplied the V and J calls. The sample has around 300,000 distinct CDR3 sequences on record, roughly 13% of them singletons. The ten largest clones capture 0.4% to 0.55% of the sample.

Concerning this clonotype: Its antigen specificity is not known. Within one base of it there is no much larger clone, and no base qualities were kept.

The full study reports these points: Because abundant contaminating clonotypes from the bulk population could be contained in FACS-sorted repertoires, computational filtering was required. A small fraction of clonotypes showed up in both the CD4 and CD8 compartments, probably as a result of convergent recombination. Compared with the primary T-cell response, the secondary T-cell response was faster but weaker, reaching its peak on day 5 rather than on day 15. The study included only a couple of donors, which limits how far the findings can be generalized. After the booster, most clones that had expanded after primary vaccination were detected again (around 97% of CD4 and 88% of CD8), suggesting broad maintenance of memory.

The CDR3 starts with the cysteine, ends with the phenylalanine, and has 14 residues. The read is trimmed to its CDR3 DNA, 42 bases read in frame from base 1. The germline V gene (reference sequence) supplies CDR1 SEHNR and CDR2 FQNEAQ. A distance of 16 bases separates the germline ends of V and J, which lose 5 bases and 6 bases respectively. What the treatment or condition label conveys for this sample: live attenuated yellow fever vaccine strain. A standard Ficoll-Paque protocol was used to isolate PBMCs from peripheral blood. Dynabeads CD4 and CD8 positive selection kits were used to isolate the CD4 and CD8 T-cell fractions. TriZol was used to extract RNA from bulk PBMCs, from CD4 and CD8 fractions, and from dextramer-positive and dextramer-negative fractions.

The source is a man aged 25-45 years who received the YFV17D yellow fever vaccine. Sequenced material: CD4+ T cells sorted from PBMCs, taken 45 days after the yellow fever booster vaccination. The rearranged segments are TRBV7-9 and TRBJ2-5; a weak D assignment points to TRBD1 (5 bases agree). The DNA sequence follows: TGTGCCAGCAGCCCTGCAGGGCAGGATAAGACCCAGTACTTC. Its protein reads: CASSPAGQDKTQYF. Extended through the reference TRBV7-9 and TRBJ2-5 proteins, this CDR3 yields the full variable domain: DTGVSQNPRHKITKRGQNVTFRCDPISEHNRLYWYRQTLGQGPEFLTYFQNEAQLEKSRLLSDRFSAERPKGSFSTLEIQRTEQGDSAMYLCASSPAGQDKTQYFGPGTRLLVL.